The rows below give T cell receptor beta chains drawn from one sample of a study of T cells in Graves' hyperthyroidism and ophthalmopathy. Each CDR3 protein is one row after TCRdb ran MiXCR on the multiplex PCR reads. The sample carries approximately 610,000 distinct CDR3 sequences, around 17% recorded once. The sequencing input was blood. These receptors all come from a woman under 30 with Graves' hyperthyroidism. The CDR3 runs from the conserved cysteine through the conserved F or W. A D gene is named only where the DNA matches it firmly. Not every row has a clone size; where given, it reads once, few, many or a size class.

length	size	V	D	J	CDR3	DNA
15	-	TRBV20-1	TRBD2	TRBJ2-1	CSARYPAGVYNEQFF	TGCAGTGCTAGATATCCAGCGGGGGTGTACAATGAGCAGTTCTTC
14	many	TRBV29-1	TRBD1	TRBJ2-2	CSGGRGSDTGELFF	TGCAGCGGGGGCAGGGGGTCGGACACCGGGGAGCTGTTTTTT
19	-	TRBV7-2	TRBD2	TRBJ2-3	CASSLGLAGSYPSTDTQYF	TGTGCCAGCAGCTTAGGACTAGCGGGTTCCTACCCTAGCACAGATACGCAGTATTTT
14	many	TRBV20-1	TRBD2	TRBJ2-5	CSAEAGGRLETQYF	TGCAGTGCAGAAGCGGGGGGGCGTCTCGAGACCCAGTACTTC
16	many	TRBV29-1	TRBD2	TRBJ2-5	CSVEPLAGGGQETQYF	TGCAGCGTTGAACCCTTAGCGGGAGGGGGTCAAGAGACCCAGTACTTC
14	many	TRBV20-1	TRBD2	TRBJ2-5	CSARGGGSWETQYF	TGCAGTGCCCGGGGCGGGGGGTCCTGGGAGACCCAGTACTTC
13	-	TRBV6-1	-	TRBJ1-2	CASRPDRFYGYTF	TGTGCCAGCAGACCCGACAGATTCTATGGCTACACCTTC
15	-	TRBV7-9	TRBD1	TRBJ2-7	CASSEGTASSYEQYF	TGTGCCAGCAGTGAGGGGACAGCCAGCTCCTACGAGCAGTACTTC
13	many	TRBV6-1	-	TRBJ1-2	CASRDTGFYGYTF	TGTGCCAGCAGGGATACAGGGTTCTATGGCTACACCTTC
15	few	TRBV6-1	TRBD1	TRBJ1-5	CASREGQVRNQPQHF	TGTGCCAGCAGGGAGGGACAGGTCCGCAATCAGCCCCAGCATTTT
14	many	TRBV27	-	TRBJ2-2	CASRLQGGAGELFF	TGTGCCAGCAGGCTACAGGGAGGCGCCGGGGAGCTGTTTTTT
15	many	TRBV11-1	TRBD1	TRBJ1-6	CASSSTGTGDSPLHF	TGTGCCAGCAGCTCGACCGGGACAGGGGATTCACCCCTCCACTTT
19	few	TRBV20-1	TRBD2	TRBJ2-1	CSAREALTSGSLSYNEQFF	TGCAGTGCTAGAGAGGCCCTGACTAGCGGGAGTCTTTCCTACAATGAGCAGTTCTTC
13	few	TRBV19	TRBD1	TRBJ2-5	CASMVTGSETQYF	TGTGCCAGTATGGTGACAGGGTCAGAGACCCAGTACTTC
14	few	TRBV6-2/TRBV6-3	TRBD1	TRBJ1-2	CASSYLDRAYGYTF	TGTGCCAGCAGTTACTTAGACAGGGCCTATGGCTACACCTTC